This entry is about one T cell receptor beta chain. The antigen is unknown. The data were obtained in a study of T cell responses to AZD1222 COVID-19 vaccine. The study's findings and limits: Sampled repertoires all dated from after the peak T cell response. Spike-specific TCR breadth and depth rose after two AZD1222 doses. At 160-218 and 743-854, vaccine-associated CD4 TCRs were dominant, and they spanned spike.

The CDR3 runs to 16 residues. Germline CDR1 reads SGHRS; CDR2 reads YFSETQ. J gave up 4 bases and V 4 bases, and 12 bases lay outside the gene matches. Method: immunoSEQ multiplex PCR; TCRdb's copy keeps in-frame clones and lacks some. The repertoire holds 100,000 to 120,000 clones, with 88% as singletons. The chain recombines TRBV5-1 with TRBJ2-3, with TRBD2 identical over 7 bases. The origin of this receptor is an adult in good health. Sequences were derived from peripheral blood, sampled on day 0 of AZD1222 vaccination. Here the CDR3 DNA reads TGCGCCAGCAGCCAAGACAGCGGGATAGGGGCAGATACGCAGTATTTT. This codes for CASSQDSGIGADTQYF.